This T cell receptor beta chain comes out of a study of T cell responses to AZD1222 COVID-19 vaccine (dated by TCRdb to about 2021). Notes on the research overall: TCR sequencing was performed for some 250 trial participants, of whom about 210 were given two doses of AZD1222 and around 25 were given two doses of MenACWY control vaccine. Trial participants were enrolled into age subgroups of 18-55, 56-69 and 70-plus years, which contained 148, 28 and 57 TCR-sequenced participants, respectively. What the work shows at the level of the full study, not this receptor alone: Epitopes outside the regions mutated in the B.1.351 and B.1.1.7 variants were reportedly recognized by nearly half of the unique spike-specific TCRs. Because no day 14 peak-response samples were available, repertoires were characterized only after the peak T cell response. The vaccine-associated CD4 TCRs covered the entire spike protein, and the dominant responses fell in regions 160-218 and 743-854. Participants were mostly white British and included more females than males, and it was suggested by the authors that clonal diversity may have been underestimated. The 56-69-year group was small, and its depth increase did not reach significance, likely because of low power. Only a handful of AZD1222 recipients were SARS-CoV-2 seropositive at baseline, limiting conclusions about previously exposed vaccinees. After two AZD1222 doses, both the breadth and the depth of spike-specific TCRs were significantly higher than at day 0 and than in MenACWY recipients.

As concerns this clone: What this receptor recognizes is not known. Base qualities are not recorded, but no much larger clone differs from it by a single base.

This specimen's time point label, interpreted: about 28 days (+/-7) after the second vaccine dose. AZD1222 recipients whose second dose came at about 4 weeks and those whose second dose came at about 12 weeks were combined into one group, since spike-specific TCR depth and breadth did not differ between the two schedules. The vaccinee samples were drawn from two UK trials, COV001 and COV002, one of which was a single-blind randomized controlled phase 2/3 trial testing AZD1222 (ChAdOx1 nCoV-19) in healthy adults. For TCRbeta chain sequencing, PBMC samples were collected from trial participants at day 0 and at day 28 after the second dose. The CDR3 regions of human TCRbeta chains were subjected to immunosequencing. On the study's bioinformatics: TCRs in the repertoires were matched against a reference library of SARS-CoV-2-specific TCRs that had been generated with the MIRA antigen-specificity platform. Breadth meant the fraction of unique TCRs that were SARS-CoV-2-associated, whereas depth meant the fraction of total T cells that were SARS-CoV-2-associated. Using the MIRA data, each spike-specific TCR was mapped to the spike region that the TCR reacts to and placed in a CD4 or CD8 class. Log10-transformed breadth and depth values were compared by one-way ANOVA with Sidak's multiple comparisons tests. The clones in this table, taken by TCRdb from immuneACCESS, are in-frame only. Not every clone is retained; where verified, under half of the shortfall comes from an unresolved V gene, and the cause of the rest is unknown. The V and J calls and clone size are taken from that table; D and trimming were inferred from the DNA. This sample is represented by about 150,000 clones; 87% of them were singletons. Of the sample, roughly a tenth falls within the top ten clones.

The receptor's source is an adult who received the AZD1222 COVID-19 vaccine. This specimen consisted of peripheral blood, obtained 28 days after the second AZD1222 dose.

Here the CDR3 is given as CASRPSSGNTEAFF. The DNA sequence is as follows: TGCGCCAGCCGACCATCGAGTGGGAACACTGAAGCTTTCTTT. The V and J genes are TRBV5-1 and TRBJ1-1; the D gene assignment is ambiguous. The CDR3 covers 14 residues, taking in both the cysteine and the phenylalanine. This entry keeps only the CDR3 DNA: 42 bases, framed from base 1. The germline V gene yields SGHRS for CDR1 and YFSETQ for CDR2. V loses 7 bases, J loses 1 base, and the germline ends lie 14 bases apart.